These T cell receptor beta chains were read from a single sample in a study of cytomegalovirus exposure and HLA in healthy donors. Only in-frame clones appear in the TCRdb table, and some are missing; sequencing was by immunoSEQ multiplex PCR. The sample shows tens of thousands of clones, 77% of them seen only once. What was sequenced was PBMCs. These TCRs come from a male donor in good health and CMV-seropositive. Each CDR3 is given with its conserved first and last residue. Fields, in order: clone size, V gene, J gene, D gene, CDR3 protein, CDR3 DNA. The D gene is left open where the match is weak. Expanded clones get a size class; other rows say once, few or many, or leave the size out.

>NA|TRBV5-8|TRBJ2-7|NA
CAGGTDEQYF
TGTGCCGGGGGGACAGACGAGCAGTACTTC
>NA|TRBV11-2|TRBJ2-7|NA
CASSLVGIYEQYF
TGTGCCAGCAGCTTAGTCGGGATCTACGAGCAGTACTTC
>NA|TRBV2|TRBJ2-3|TRBD1
CASSSTTGESDTQYF
TGTGCCAGCAGTTCCACGACAGGGGAATCAGATACGCAGTATTTT
>NA|TRBV1|TRBJ1-1|NA
CTSSQAQGRPNTEAFF
TGCACCAGCAGCCAAGCACAGGGTAGACCAAACACTGAAGCTTTCTTT
>NA|TRBV4-1|TRBJ2-6|TRBD2
CASSHYAGGSSGANVLTF
TGCGCCAGCAGCCACTACGCGGGGGGGAGCTCTGGGGCCAACGTCCTGACTTTC
>once|TRBV5-6|TRBJ2-7|TRBD1
CASSLLRGIVEQYF
TGTGCCAGCAGCTTGCTCAGGGGGATTGTCGAGCAGTACTTC
>NA|TRBV5-6|TRBJ1-3|NA
CASNPVGSGNTIYF
TGTGCCAGCAACCCGGTTGGCTCTGGAAACACCATATATTTT
>NA|TRBV7-3|TRBJ2-3|NA
CASSPGGLTDTQYF
TGTGCCAGCAGCCCCGGGGGTCTCACAGATACGCAGTATTTT
>NA|TRBV6-5|TRBJ1-4|NA
CASSTTGPQDEKLFF
TGTGCCAGCAGCACCACAGGGCCCCAAGATGAAAAACTGTTTTTT
>NA|TRBV30|TRBJ1-2|TRBD1
CAWRPRGQGAKGYTF
TGTGCCTGGAGGCCCCGTGGACAGGGGGCGAAAGGCTACACCTTC
>NA|TRBV7-9|TRBJ2-7|TRBD1
CSSSLDRGEQYF
TGTTCCAGCAGCTTAGACAGGGGCGAGCAGTACTTC
>NA|TRBV5-6|TRBJ1-5|NA
CASSLVAGGQPQHF
TGTGCCAGCAGCTTGGTAGCCGGGGGTCAGCCCCAGCATTTT
>NA|TRBV7-8|TRBJ2-1|TRBD2
CASGGGGVREQFF
TGTGCCAGCGGGGGCGGGGGGGTTCGTGAGCAGTTCTTC
>few|TRBV4-2|TRBJ2-7|TRBD2
CASSQQASGGYEQYF
TGTGCCAGCAGCCAGCAGGCTAGCGGGGGCTACGAGCAGTACTTC
>NA|TRBV7-2|TRBJ1-4|NA
CASSLDSRNEKLFF
TGTGCCAGCAGCCTGGACAGCCGGAATGAAAAACTGTTTTTT
>NA|TRBV7-2|TRBJ2-5|TRBD1
CASSLLGQGTAIQETQYF
TGTGCCAGCAGCTTATTAGGACAGGGGACGGCCATCCAAGAGACCCAGTACTTC